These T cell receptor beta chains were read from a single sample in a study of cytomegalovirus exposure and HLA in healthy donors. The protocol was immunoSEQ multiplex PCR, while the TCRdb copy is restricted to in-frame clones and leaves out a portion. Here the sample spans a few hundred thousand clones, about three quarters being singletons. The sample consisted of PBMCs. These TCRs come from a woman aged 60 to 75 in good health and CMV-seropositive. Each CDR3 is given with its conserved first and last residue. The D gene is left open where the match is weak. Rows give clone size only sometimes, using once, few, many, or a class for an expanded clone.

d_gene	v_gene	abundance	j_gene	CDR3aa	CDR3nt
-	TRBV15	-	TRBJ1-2	CATSRGGGDGYTF	TGTGCCACCAGCAGGGGGGGAGGGGATGGCTACACCTTC
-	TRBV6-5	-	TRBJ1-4	CASSYSGEEKLFF	TGTGCCAGCAGTTACTCCGGGGAAGAAAAACTGTTTTTT
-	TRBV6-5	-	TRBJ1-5	CASSYSPSGNQPQHF	TGTGCCAGCAGTTACTCTCCTTCAGGCAATCAGCCCCAGCATTTT
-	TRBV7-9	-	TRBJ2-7	CSSSSRGDINYEQYF	TGTTCCAGCAGCTCCCGTGGGGACATAAACTACGAGCAGTACTTC
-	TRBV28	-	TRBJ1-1	CASRSWANTEAFF	TGTGCCAGCCGGTCCTGGGCGAACACTGAAGCTTTCTTT
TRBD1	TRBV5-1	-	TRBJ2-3	CASSGQTGGVDTQYF	TGCGCCAGCAGCGGACAGACAGGGGGCGTAGATACGCAGTATTTT
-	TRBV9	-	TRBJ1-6	CASSSGTASSYNSPLHF	TGTGCCAGCAGCTCCGGGACTGCGAGCTCCTATAATTCACCCCTCCACTTT
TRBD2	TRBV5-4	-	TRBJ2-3	CASSGLGGGRADTQYF	TGTGCCAGCAGTGGGCTAGGTGGCGGGAGGGCCGATACGCAGTATTTT
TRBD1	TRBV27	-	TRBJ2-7	CASSLGTGPYEQYF	TGTGCCAGCAGTTTGGGGACAGGGCCATACGAGCAGTACTTC
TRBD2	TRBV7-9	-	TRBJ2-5	CASSFAGGPWETQYF	TGTGCCAGCAGCTTTGCGGGAGGGCCTTGGGAGACCCAGTACTTC
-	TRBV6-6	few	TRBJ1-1	CASSYVGLGAYTEAFF	TGTGCCAGCAGTTACGTGGGGCTGGGGGCTTACACTGAAGCTTTCTTT
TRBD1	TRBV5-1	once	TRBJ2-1	CASSPLQGTYNEQFF	TGCGCCAGCAGCCCACTACAGGGGACCTACAATGAGCAGTTCTTC
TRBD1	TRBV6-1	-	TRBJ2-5	CASSGGTGGRETQYF	TGTGCCAGCAGTGGTGGGACAGGGGGCAGGGAGACCCAGTACTTC
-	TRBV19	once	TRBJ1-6	CASSGGDSPLHF	TGTGCCAGTTCCGGGGGTGATTCACCCCTCCACTTT
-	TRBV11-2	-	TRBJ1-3	CASSMDRSGNTIYF	TGTGCCAGCAGCATGGACAGATCTGGAAACACCATATATTTT
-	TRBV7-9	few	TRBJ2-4	CSSSLVGDSSKNIQYF	TGTTCCAGCAGCTTAGTCGGGGATTCAAGCAAAAACATTCAGTACTTC
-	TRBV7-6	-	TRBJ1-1	CASRMPRERTEAFF	TGTGCCAGCAGGATGCCACGAGAGAGGACTGAAGCTTTCTTT
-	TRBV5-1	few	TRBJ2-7	CASRASDRYEQYF	TGCGCCAGCAGGGCGTCCGACAGATACGAGCAGTACTTC
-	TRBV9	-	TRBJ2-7	CASSPRQAIVHEQYF	TGTGCCAGCAGCCCCCGGCAGGCCATAGTCCACGAGCAGTACTTC
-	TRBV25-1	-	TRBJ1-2	CASSEPTAPYGYTF	TGTGCCAGCAGTGAACCGACAGCACCCTATGGCTACACCTTC
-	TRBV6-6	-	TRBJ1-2	CASSYSQGPYYGYTF	TGTGCCAGCAGTTACTCACAGGGACCCTACTATGGCTACACCTTC
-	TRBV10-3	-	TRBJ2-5	CAIKGTTETQYF	TGTGCCATCAAAGGGACAACAGAGACCCAGTACTTC
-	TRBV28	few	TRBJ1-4	CASSLVGHATNEKLFF	TGTGCCAGCAGTTTGGTTGGACACGCAACTAATGAAAAACTGTTTTTT
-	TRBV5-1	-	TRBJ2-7	CASSLTGLGAPRYF	TGCGCCAGCAGCTTGACGGGCTTGGGGGCGCCCCGGTACTTC
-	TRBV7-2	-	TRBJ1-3	CASSLRSSGNTIYF	TGTGCCAGCAGCTTGAGGTCCTCTGGAAACACCATATATTTT
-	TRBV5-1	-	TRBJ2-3	CASSLDREADTQYF	TGCGCCAGCAGCCTCGACAGGGAGGCAGATACGCAGTATTTT
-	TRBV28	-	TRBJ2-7	CASRNTVTYEQYF	TGTGCCAGCAGGAACACAGTCACCTACGAGCAGTACTTC
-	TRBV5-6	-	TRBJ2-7	CASSLGSGFYEQYF	TGTGCCAGCAGCTTGGGGTCGGGGTTCTACGAGCAGTACTTC
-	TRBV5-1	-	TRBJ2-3	CASSLLRGTDTQYF	TGCGCCAGCAGCTTGTTAAGAGGCACAGATACGCAGTATTTT
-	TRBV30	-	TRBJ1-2	CAGWGGGYTF	TGTGCCGGCTGGGGGGGCGGCTACACCTTC
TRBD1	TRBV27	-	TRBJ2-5	CASITPTPTGGRETQYF	TGTGCCAGCATCACCCCAACGCCGACAGGGGGCAGGGAGACCCAGTACTTC
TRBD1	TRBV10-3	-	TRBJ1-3	CASGQEPNTIYF	TGTGCCAGCGGACAGGAACCGAACACCATATATTTT
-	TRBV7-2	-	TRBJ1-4	CASRGGGAGNEKLFF	TGTGCCAGCAGAGGCGGAGGGGCTGGAAATGAAAAACTGTTTTTT